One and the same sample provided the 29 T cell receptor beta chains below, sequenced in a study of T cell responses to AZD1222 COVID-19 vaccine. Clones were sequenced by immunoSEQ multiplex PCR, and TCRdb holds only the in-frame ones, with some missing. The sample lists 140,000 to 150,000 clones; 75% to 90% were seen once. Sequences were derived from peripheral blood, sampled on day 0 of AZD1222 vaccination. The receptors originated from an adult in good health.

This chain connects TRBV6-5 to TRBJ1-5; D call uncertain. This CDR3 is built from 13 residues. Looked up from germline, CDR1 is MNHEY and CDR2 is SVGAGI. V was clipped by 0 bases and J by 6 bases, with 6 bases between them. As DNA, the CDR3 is TGTGCCAGCAGTTACTCGAGGTTTCAGCCCCAGCATTTT. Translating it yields CASSYSRFQPQHF.

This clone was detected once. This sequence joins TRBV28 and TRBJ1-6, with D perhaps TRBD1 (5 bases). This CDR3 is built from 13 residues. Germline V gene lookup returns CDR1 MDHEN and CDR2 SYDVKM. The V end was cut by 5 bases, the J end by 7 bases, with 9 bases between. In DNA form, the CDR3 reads TGTGCCAGCAGTGGGACGGTAAATTCACCCCTCCACTTT. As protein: CASSGTVNSPLHF.

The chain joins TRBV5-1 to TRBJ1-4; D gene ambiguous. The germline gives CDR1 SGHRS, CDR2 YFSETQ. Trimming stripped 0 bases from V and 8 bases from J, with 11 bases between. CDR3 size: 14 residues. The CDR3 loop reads CASSLGLRGEKLFF. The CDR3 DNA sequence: TGCGCCAGCAGCTTGGGGCTTAGAGGGGAAAAACTGTTTTTT.

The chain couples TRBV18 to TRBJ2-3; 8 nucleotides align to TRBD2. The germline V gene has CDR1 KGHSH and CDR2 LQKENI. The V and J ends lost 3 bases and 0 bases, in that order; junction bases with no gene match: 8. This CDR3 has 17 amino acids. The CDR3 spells CASSPILAVASTDTQYF. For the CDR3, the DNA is TGTGCCAGCTCACCCATACTAGCGGTCGCTAGCACAGATACGCAGTATTTT.

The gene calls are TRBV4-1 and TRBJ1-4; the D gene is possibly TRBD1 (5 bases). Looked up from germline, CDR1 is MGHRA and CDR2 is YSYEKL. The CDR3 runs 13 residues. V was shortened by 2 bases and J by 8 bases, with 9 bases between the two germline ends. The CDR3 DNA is TGCGCCAGCAGCCAAACTGGGACGGAAAAACTGTTTTTT. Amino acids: CASSQTGTEKLFF.

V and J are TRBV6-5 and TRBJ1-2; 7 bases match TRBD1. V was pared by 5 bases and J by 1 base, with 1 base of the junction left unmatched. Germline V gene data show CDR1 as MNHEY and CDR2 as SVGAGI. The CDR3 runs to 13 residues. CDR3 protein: CASSHRGNYGYTF. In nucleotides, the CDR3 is TGTGCCAGCAGTCACAGGGGTAACTATGGCTACACCTTC.

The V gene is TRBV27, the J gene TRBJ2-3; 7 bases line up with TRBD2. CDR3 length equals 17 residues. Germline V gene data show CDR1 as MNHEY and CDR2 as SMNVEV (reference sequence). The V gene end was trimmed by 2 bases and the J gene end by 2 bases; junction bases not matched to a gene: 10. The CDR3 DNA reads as TGTGCCAGCAGTTTACTGATTACCGGGACTACCACAGATACGCAGTATTTT. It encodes CASSLLITGTTTDTQYF.

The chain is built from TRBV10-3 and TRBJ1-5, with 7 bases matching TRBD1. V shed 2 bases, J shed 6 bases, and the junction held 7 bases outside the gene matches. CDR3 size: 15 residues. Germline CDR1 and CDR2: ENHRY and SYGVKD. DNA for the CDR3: TGTGCCATCAGTGAGGCAGGGGGAAGGGGTCAGCCCCAGCATTTT. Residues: CAISEAGGRGQPQHF.

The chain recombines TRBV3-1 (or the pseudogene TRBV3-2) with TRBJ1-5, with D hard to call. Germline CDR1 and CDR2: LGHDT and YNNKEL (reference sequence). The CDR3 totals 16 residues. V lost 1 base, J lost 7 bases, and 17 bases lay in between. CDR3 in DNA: TGTGCCAGCAGCCAAGGCGACGGGAGGGTACGCCAGCCCCAGCATTTT. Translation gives CASSQGDGRVRQPQHF.

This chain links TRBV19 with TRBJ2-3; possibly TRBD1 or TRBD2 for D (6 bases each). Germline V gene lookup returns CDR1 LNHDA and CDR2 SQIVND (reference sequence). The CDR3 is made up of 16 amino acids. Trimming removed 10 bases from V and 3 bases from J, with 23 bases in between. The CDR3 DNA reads TGTGCCACGGGGGCAGGGAGCGCCATTCGGACAGATACGCAGTATTTT. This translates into CATGAGSAIRTDTQYF.

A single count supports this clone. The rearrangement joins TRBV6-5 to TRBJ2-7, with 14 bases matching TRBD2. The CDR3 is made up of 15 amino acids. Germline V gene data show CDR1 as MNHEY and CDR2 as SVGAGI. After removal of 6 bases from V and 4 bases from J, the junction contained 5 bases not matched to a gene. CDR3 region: CASRQRLAGGYEQYF. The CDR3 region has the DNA TGTGCCAGCAGACAAAGACTAGCGGGAGGGTACGAGCAGTACTTC.

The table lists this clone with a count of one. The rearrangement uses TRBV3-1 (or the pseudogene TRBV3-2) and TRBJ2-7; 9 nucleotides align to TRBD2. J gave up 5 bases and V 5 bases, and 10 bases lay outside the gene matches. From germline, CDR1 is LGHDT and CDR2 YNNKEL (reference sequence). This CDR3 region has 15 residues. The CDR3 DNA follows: TGTGCCAGCAGCTCCCGGGGTAGCGGGAGTCACGAGCAGTACTTC. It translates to CASSSRGSGSHEQYF.

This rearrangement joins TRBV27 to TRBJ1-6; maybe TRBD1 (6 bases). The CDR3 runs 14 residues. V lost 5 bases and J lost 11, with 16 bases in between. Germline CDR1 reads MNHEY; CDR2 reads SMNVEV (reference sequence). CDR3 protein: CASSLYRDQPPLHF. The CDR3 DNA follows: TGTGCCAGCAGTCTTTACAGGGATCAACCACCCCTCCACTTT.

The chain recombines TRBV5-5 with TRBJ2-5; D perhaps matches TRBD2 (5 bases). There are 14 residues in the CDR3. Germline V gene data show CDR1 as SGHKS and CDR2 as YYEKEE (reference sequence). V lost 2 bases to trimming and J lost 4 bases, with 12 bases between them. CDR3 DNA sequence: TGTGCCAGCAGCTTACTAAAACGGGGAGAGACCCAGTACTTC. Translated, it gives CASSLLKRGETQYF.

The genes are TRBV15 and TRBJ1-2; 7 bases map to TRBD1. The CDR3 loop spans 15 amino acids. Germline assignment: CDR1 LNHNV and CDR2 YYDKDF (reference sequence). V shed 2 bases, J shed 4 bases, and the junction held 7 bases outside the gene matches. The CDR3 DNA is TGTGCCACCAGCAGATTCAAGGGGGCGGGCTATGGCTACACCTTC. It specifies CATSRFKGAGYGYTF.

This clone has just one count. CDR3 in DNA: TGTGCCAGCAGTTTCAGGGCGCCAACTAATGAAAAACTGTTTTTT. This encodes CASSFRAPTNEKLFF. This sequence joins TRBV27 and TRBJ1-4; a possible D gene is TRBD1 (5 bases). This CDR3 comprises 15 residues. Germline V gives CDR1 MNHEY, CDR2 SMNVEV (reference sequence). V lost 3 bases to trimming and J lost 0 bases, with 8 bases between them.

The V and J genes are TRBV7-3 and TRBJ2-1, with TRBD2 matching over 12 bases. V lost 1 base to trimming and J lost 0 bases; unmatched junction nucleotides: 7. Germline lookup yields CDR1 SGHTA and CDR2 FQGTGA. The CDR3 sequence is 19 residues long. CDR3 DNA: TGTGCCAGCAGCTTAATGCTAGCGGGAGGGCCTTTCTCCTACAATGAGCAGTTCTTC. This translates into CASSLMLAGGPFSYNEQFF. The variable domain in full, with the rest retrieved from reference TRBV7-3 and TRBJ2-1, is GAGVSQTPSNKVTEKGKYVELRCDPISGHTALYWYRQSLGQGPEFLIYFQGTGAADDSGLPNDRFFAVRPEGSVSTLKIQRTERGDSAVYLCASSLMLAGGPFSYNEQFFGPGTRLTVL.

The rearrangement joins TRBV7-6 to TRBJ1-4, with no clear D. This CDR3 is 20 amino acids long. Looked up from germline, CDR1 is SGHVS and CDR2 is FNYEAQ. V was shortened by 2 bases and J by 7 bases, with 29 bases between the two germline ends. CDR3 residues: CASSLSDGWGVTTVGEKLFF. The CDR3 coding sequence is TGTGCCAGCAGCTTATCTGACGGTTGGGGAGTAACGACCGTGGGTGAAAAACTGTTTTTT. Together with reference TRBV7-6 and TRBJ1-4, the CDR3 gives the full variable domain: GAGVSQSPRYKVTKRGQDVALRCDPISGHVSLYWYRQALGQGPEFLTYFNYEAQQDKSGLPNDRFSAERPEGSISTLTIQRTEQRDSAMYRCASSLSDGWGVTTVGEKLFFGSGTQLSVL.

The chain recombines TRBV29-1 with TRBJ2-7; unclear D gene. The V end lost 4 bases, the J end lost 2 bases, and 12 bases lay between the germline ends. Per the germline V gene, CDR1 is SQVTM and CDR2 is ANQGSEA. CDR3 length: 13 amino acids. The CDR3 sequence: CSVGRGLTYEQYF. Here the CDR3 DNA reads TGCAGCGTTGGCCGTGGGCTCACCTACGAGCAGTACTTC.

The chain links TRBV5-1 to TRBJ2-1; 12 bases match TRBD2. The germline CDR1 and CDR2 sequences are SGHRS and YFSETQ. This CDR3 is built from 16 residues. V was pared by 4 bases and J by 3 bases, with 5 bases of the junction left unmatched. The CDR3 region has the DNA TGCGCCAGCAGCGCCCCGGGACTAGCGGGCTACAATGAGCAGTTCTTC. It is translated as CASSAPGLAGYNEQFF.

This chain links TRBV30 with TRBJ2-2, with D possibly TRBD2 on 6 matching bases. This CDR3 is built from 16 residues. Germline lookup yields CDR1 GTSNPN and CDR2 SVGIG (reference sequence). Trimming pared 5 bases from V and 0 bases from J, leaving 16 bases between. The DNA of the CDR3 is TGTGCCTGGGACGTCGGGGGTGGAGCGAACACCGGGGAGCTGTTTTTT. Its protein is CAWDVGGGANTGELFF.

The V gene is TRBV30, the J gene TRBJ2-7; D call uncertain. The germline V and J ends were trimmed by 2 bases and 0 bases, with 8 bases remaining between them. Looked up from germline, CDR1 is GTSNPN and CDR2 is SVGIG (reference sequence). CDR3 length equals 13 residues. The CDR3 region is CAWSLGRSYEQYF. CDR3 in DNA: TGTGCCTGGAGTTTGGGCCGCTCCTACGAGCAGTACTTC.

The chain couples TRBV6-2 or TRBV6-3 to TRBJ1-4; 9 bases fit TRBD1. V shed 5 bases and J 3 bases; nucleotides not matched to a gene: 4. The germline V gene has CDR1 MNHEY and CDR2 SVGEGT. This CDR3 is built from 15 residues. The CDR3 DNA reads TGTGCCAGCAGTCAACAGGGGGCAGCTAATGAAAAACTGTTTTTT. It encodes CASSQQGAANEKLFF.

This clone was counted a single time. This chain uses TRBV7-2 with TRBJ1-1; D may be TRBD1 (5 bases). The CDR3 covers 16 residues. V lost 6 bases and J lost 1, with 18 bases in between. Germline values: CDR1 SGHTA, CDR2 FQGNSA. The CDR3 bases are TGTGCCAGCAGGTTAACCCCACGGACACAGAACACTGAAGCTTTCTTT. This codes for CASRLTPRTQNTEAFF.

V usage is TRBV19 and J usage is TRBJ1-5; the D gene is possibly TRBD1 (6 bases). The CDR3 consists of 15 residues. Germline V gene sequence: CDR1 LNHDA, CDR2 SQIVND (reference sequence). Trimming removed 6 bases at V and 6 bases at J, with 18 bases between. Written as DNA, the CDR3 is TGTGCCAGTAGGGCAGGCACAGGGTGGAGTCAGCCCCAGCATTTT. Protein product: CASRAGTGWSQPQHF. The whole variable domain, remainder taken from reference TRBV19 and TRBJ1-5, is DGGITQSPKYLFRKEGQNVTLSCEQNLNHDAMYWYRQDPGQGLRLIYYSQIVNDFQKGDIAEGYSVSREKKESFPLTVTSAQKNPTAFYLCASRAGTGWSQPQHFGDGTRLSIL.

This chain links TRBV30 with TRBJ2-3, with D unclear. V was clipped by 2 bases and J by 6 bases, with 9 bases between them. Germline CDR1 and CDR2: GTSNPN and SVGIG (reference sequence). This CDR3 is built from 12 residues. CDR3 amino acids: CAWSSVWDTQYF. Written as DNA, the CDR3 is TGTGCCTGGAGTTCAGTTTGGGATACGCAGTATTTT.

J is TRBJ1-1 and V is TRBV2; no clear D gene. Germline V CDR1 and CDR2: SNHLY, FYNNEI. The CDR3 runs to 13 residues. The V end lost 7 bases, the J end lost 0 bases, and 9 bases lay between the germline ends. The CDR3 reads CASKWRLNTEAFF. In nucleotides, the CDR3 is TGTGCCAGCAAGTGGAGACTGAACACTGAAGCTTTCTTT.

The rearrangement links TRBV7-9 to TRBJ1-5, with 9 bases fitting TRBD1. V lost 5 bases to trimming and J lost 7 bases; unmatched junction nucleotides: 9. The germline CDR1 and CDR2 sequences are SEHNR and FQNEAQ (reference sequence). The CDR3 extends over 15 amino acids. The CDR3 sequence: CASSLGTGSNQPQHF. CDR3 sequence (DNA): TGTGCCAGCAGCCTCGGGACAGGGAGTAACCAGCCCCAGCATTTT.

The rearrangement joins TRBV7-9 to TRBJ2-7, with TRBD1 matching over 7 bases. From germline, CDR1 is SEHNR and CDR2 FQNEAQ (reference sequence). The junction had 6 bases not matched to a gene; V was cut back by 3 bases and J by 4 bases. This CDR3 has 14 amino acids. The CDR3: CASSFGTAYYEQYF. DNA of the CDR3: TGTGCCAGCAGCTTCGGGACAGCGTATTACGAGCAGTACTTC.